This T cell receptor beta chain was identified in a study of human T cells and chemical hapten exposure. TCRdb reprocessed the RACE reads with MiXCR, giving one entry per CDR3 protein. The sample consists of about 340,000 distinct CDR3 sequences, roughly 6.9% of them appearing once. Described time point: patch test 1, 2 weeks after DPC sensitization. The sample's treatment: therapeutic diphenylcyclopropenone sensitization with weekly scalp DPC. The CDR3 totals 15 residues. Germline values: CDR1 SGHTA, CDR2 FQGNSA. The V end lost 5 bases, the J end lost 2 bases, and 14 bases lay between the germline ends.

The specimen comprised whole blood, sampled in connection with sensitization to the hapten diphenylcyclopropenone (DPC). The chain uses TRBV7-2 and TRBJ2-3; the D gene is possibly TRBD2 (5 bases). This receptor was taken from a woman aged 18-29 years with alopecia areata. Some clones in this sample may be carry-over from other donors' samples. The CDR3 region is CASSHKGDYTDTQYF. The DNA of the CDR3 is TGTGCCAGCAGCCACAAGGGTGACTACACAGATACGCAGTATTTT.